This T cell receptor beta chain was captured by sequencing in a study of identical twins (dated by TCRdb to the mid-2010s). The study in broad terms: TCR alpha and beta repertoires from monozygotic twins, unrelated adults of various ages and cord blood were deep-sequenced to test whether fetal clonotypes persist. Replicate twin experiments were performed at different times using different library preparation protocols to rule out contamination.

The library was made by 5' RACE. TCRdb records Illumina HiSeq 2000 as the sequencer. A universal primer binding site was added through template switching, and the final cDNA carried a unique molecular identifier so that TCR cDNA molecules could be counted accurately. Specific primers in the conserved constant-segment region were used to synthesize first-strand cDNA for the TCR alpha and beta chains. To control for contamination, every cDNA library was double barcoded, receiving both a SMART-Mk sample barcode and Illumina barcodes. TruSeq adapter sequences along with Illumina sample barcodes were introduced in two successive PCR steps. Sequencing of the TCR alpha and beta cDNA libraries was done on the Illumina HiSeq platform using custom primers. From the authors' description of their analysis: Unique molecular identifiers were extracted from raw reads with MiGEC, and CDR3 positions were determined with MiXCR. For each individual, recombination models were inferred using an EM algorithm with the repgenHMM and IGoR tools. Shared clonotypes were analyzed with the tcR package in R, and sharing was normalized by the product of cloneset sizes. To study raw recombination without the effects of thymic and clonal selection, out-of-frame nonproductive sequences were analyzed. TCRdb cleaned the public reads at Q25 with fastp, built clones with MiXCR and kept in-frame beta chains. Each CDR3 protein appears once, grouped with its most common genes and DNA. The V and J calls and clone size come from TCRdb's table, not from the authors' own analysis. The sample table holds 1.5 million to 2 million distinct CDR3 sequences, of which 25% to 35% were seen once. The ten largest account for roughly 0.3% of the sample.

The sample holds many counts of this clonotype. Its antigen is still unknown. No much larger clone is present one base from it, and per-base qualities are unavailable. The CDR3 sequence holds 13 residues, the cysteine and phenylalanine included. Just the 39-base CDR3 DNA is kept, in frame starting at base 1. V is reduced by 2 bases and J by 6 bases, leaving a spacing of 8 bases between them. Via the germline V gene (reference sequence), CDR1 is MNHEY and CDR2 SMNVEV. Every donor in the study was a healthy Caucasian. What the authors observed across the whole study: In beta out-of-frame sequences, excess twin sharing was weaker, because having fewer shared sequences lowered the signal-to-noise ratio. Out-of-frame TCR alpha sharing in monozygotic twins was systematically underestimated by recombination models, whereas sharing between unrelated individuals was in agreement with the recombination models. Compared with coincidental sharing between unrelated individuals, out-of-frame TCR alpha sequences shared between twins had an excess of sequences with low generation probability. Because the same donors could not be followed over many years, conclusions were based on cross-sectional statistical analysis. Fewer insertions were carried by abundant cord blood beta clonotypes, a similar but weaker trend appeared in young adult naive repertoires, and no such trend appeared in memory repertoires. Zero-insertion analyses could be partly confounded by invariant T cells such as MAIT and iNKT, though diverse VJ usage argued against such confounding for most clonotypes.

This receptor was taken from a newborn girl in good health. The chain couples TRBV27 to TRBJ2-1, with no reliable assignment of the D segment. Sequenced material: cord blood. CDR3 protein: CASSLVRLNEQFF. The DNA sequence is given as TGTGCCAGCAGTTTAGTGCGGCTCAATGAGCAGTTCTTC.